These T cell receptor beta chains were read from a single sample in a study of blood T cell repertoires in COVID-19. Clones were sequenced by immunoSEQ multiplex PCR, and TCRdb holds only the in-frame ones, with some missing. The data contain around 55,000 clones, 90% of them singletons. Sequencing was carried out using peripheral blood. The source is a middle-aged man with acute or convalescent COVID-19. The CDR3 runs from the conserved cysteine through the conserved F or W. The D gene is left open where the match is weak. Clone size appears in some rows only: once, few, many, or a class for an expanded clone.

v_gene	j_gene	abundance	d_gene	CDR3aa	CDR3nt
TRBV19	TRBJ2-3	once	-	CASSMRNYPTDTQYF	TGTGCCAGTAGTATGCGGAATTACCCCACAGATACGCAGTATTTT
TRBV12-5	TRBJ1-6	-	-	CASVAGFNNSPLHF	TGTGCTAGTGTAGCCGGATTTAATAATTCACCCCTCCACTTT
TRBV5-1	TRBJ2-1	-	TRBD2	CASSLASGRAQINNEQFF	TGCGCCAGCAGCTTGGCTAGCGGGAGGGCTCAGATCAACAATGAGCAGTTCTTC
TRBV11-3	TRBJ2-5	-	-	CASSPEERQETQYF	TGTGCCAGCAGCCCTGAGGAGCGGCAAGAGACCCAGTACTTC
TRBV12-5	TRBJ1-1	-	-	CASGYRGTGTEAFF	TGTGCTAGTGGCTATCGGGGGACGGGGACTGAAGCTTTCTTT
TRBV23-1	TRBJ1-5	few	-	CASSQSYRRVSNQPQHF	TGCGCCAGCAGTCAATCGTACCGGAGGGTAAGCAATCAGCCCCAGCATTTT
TRBV29-1	TRBJ1-3	-	-	CSAEDRTRGNTIYF	TGCAGCGCCGAGGACAGAACGAGGGGAAACACCATATATTTT
TRBV11-2	TRBJ1-4	-	-	CASSLVSGGGGEKLFF	TGTGCCAGCAGCTTAGTATCGGGGGGCGGAGGCGAAAAACTGTTTTTT
TRBV9	TRBJ1-2	-	TRBD1	CASSTWDRHYGYTF	TGTGCCAGCAGCACGTGGGACAGGCACTATGGCTACACCTTC
TRBV29-1	TRBJ1-1	-	TRBD1	CSVEARDRGGTEAFF	TGCAGCGTTGAAGCCCGGGACAGGGGGGGTACTGAAGCTTTCTTT
TRBV12-5	TRBJ1-4	-	TRBD1	CASGRGQNENEKLFF	TGTGCTAGTGGTCGGGGACAGAACGAGAATGAAAAACTGTTTTTT
TRBV11-2	TRBJ2-1	-	TRBD1	CASALSAGGTEQFF	TGTGCCAGCGCCTTGTCCGCAGGGGGCACTGAGCAGTTCTTC
TRBV3-1/TRBV3-2	TRBJ1-5	-	-	CASSQDGRPQHF	TGTGCCAGCAGCCAAGATGGGAGGCCCCAGCATTTT
TRBV7-2	TRBJ2-5	-	-	CASSPRPFPAVQETQYF	TGTGCCAGCAGCCCCCGACCCTTCCCAGCGGTCCAAGAGACCCAGTACTTC
TRBV5-1	TRBJ2-3	-	TRBD2	CASSLETSGGGDTQYF	TGCGCCAGCAGCTTGGAGACTAGCGGGGGAGGAGATACGCAGTATTTT
TRBV7-8	TRBJ1-1	once	TRBD1	CASSAAGTANTEAFF	TGTGCCAGCAGCGCCGCCGGGACAGCGAACACTGAAGCTTTCTTT
TRBV6-5	TRBJ2-7	-	TRBD2	CASSYGTSGSYEQYF	TGTGCCAGCAGTTACGGGACTAGCGGCTCCTACGAGCAGTACTTC
TRBV19	TRBJ2-7	-	TRBD2	CASSSSGGGLEQYF	TGTGCCAGTAGTTCTAGCGGAGGAGGGCTCGAGCAGTACTTC
TRBV24-1	TRBJ2-2	-	TRBD1	CATSDSGQGDTGELFF	TGTGCCACCAGTGATTCCGGACAGGGGGACACCGGGGAGCTGTTTTTT
TRBV7-6	TRBJ1-1	-	-	CASSLVQGTNTEAFF	TGTGCCAGCAGCTTAGTCCAGGGGACGAACACTGAAGCTTTCTTT
TRBV12-3/TRBV12-4	TRBJ1-5	-	-	CASTPLRGQPQHF	TGTGCCAGCACCCCTCTAAGAGGCCAGCCCCAGCATTTT
TRBV29-1	TRBJ1-6	-	-	CSVQQGFDSPLHF	TGCAGCGTTCAACAGGGTTTCGATTCACCCCTCCACTTT
TRBV11-2	TRBJ1-2	-	TRBD1	CASSFTAGQPRGYTF	TGTGCCAGCAGCTTCACGGCGGGACAGCCTCGGGGCTACACCTTC
TRBV7-2	TRBJ1-2	-	-	CASSSAAADYGYTF	TGTGCCAGCAGTTCCGCTGCGGCTGACTATGGCTACACCTTC
TRBV4-1	TRBJ2-1	-	TRBD2	CASSPSGSLSYNEQFF	TGCGCCAGCAGCCCCAGCGGGAGCCTCTCCTACAATGAGCAGTTCTTC
TRBV2	TRBJ1-6	-	TRBD1	CASSRQGISPLHF	TGTGCCAGCAGTCGACAGGGTATTTCACCCCTCCACTTT
TRBV5-1	TRBJ2-1	-	-	CASSSWESPNEQFF	TGCGCCAGCAGCTCGTGGGAGAGCCCCAATGAGCAGTTCTTC
TRBV14	TRBJ2-7	-	-	CASSLKWEGGEQYF	TGTGCCAGCAGCCTTAAGTGGGAAGGGGGCGAGCAGTACTTC
TRBV12-3/TRBV12-4	TRBJ1-2	-	-	CASSPHRYGYTF	TGTGCCAGCAGTCCACACAGATATGGCTACACCTTC
TRBV12-3/TRBV12-4	TRBJ1-2	-	TRBD1	CASSPGQGGYTF	TGTGCCAGCAGTCCCGGACAGGGAGGCTACACCTTC
TRBV18	TRBJ2-1	-	TRBD2	CASSPLAGGDSNEQFF	TGTGCCAGCTCACCCCTAGCGGGAGGGGACTCAAATGAGCAGTTCTTC
TRBV9	TRBJ1-1	-	TRBD1	CASSKRTGGAREAFF	TGTGCCAGCAGCAAGAGGACAGGGGGCGCGAGGGAAGCTTTCTTT
TRBV19	TRBJ2-5	-	-	CASSIGQLTGEAQYF	TGTGCCAGTAGTATAGGCCAGCTCACTGGAGAGGCCCAGTACTTC